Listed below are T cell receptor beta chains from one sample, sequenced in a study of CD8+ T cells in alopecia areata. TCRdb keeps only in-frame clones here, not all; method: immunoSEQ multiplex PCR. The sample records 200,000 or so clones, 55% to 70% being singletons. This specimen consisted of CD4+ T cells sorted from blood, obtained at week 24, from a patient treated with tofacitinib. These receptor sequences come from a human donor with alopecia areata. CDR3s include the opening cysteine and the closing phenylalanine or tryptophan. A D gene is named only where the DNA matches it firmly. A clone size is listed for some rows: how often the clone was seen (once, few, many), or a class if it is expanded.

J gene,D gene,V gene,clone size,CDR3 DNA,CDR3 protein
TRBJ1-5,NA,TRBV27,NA,TGTGCCAGCAGTTTAGACAATAGCAATCAGCCCCAGCATTTT,CASSLDNSNQPQHF
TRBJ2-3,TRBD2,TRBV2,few,TGTGCCAGCACGGAGCGGGAGGGGCGCGCAGATACGCAGTATTTT,CASTEREGRADTQYF
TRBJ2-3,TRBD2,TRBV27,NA,TGTGCCAGCGCGGCGGCTAGCGGGGGCGCAGATACGCAGTATTTT,CASAAASGGADTQYF
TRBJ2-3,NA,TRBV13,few,TGTGCCAGCAGCCTCAGCGATACGCAGTATTTT,CASSLSDTQYF
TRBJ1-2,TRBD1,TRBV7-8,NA,TGTGCCAGCAGCTTAGGGGCTGGACAGGGAAGCCATGGCTACACCTTC,CASSLGAGQGSHGYTF
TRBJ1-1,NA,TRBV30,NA,TGTGCCTGGAGTGCGAACAGGTTGAACACTGAAGCTTTCTTT,CAWSANRLNTEAFF
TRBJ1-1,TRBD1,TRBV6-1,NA,TGTGCCAGCACACCGACAGGGGTTAACACTGAAGCTTTCTTT,CASTPTGVNTEAFF
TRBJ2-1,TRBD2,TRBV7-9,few,TGTGCCAGCAGCGAAAAGCGGGAGGTCTACAATGAGCAGTTCTTC,CASSEKREVYNEQFF
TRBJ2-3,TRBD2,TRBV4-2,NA,TGTGCCAGCAGCCAAGGCCTCGGGGTAGCGGGGCCCACAGATACGCAGTATTTT,CASSQGLGVAGPTDTQYF
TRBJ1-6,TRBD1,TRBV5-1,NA,TGCGCCAGCAGCTTAGTGACAGGGGGTCTGAATTCACCCCTCCACTTT,CASSLVTGGLNSPLHF
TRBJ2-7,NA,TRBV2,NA,TGTGCCAGCAGTGGGGGGTCTTACGAGCAGTACTTC,CASSGGSYEQYF
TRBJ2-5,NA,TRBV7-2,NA,TGTGCCAGCAGCCCGACAGGGAGGGAAGAGACCCAGTACTTC,CASSPTGREETQYF
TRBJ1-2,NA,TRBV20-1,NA,TGCAGTGCTAGACATGTGGAAGGCTACACCTTC,CSARHVEGYTF
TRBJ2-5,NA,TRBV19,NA,TGTGCCAGTAGTCTAGGCCGCAGCCAAGAGACCCAGTACTTC,CASSLGRSQETQYF
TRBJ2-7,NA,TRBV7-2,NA,TGTGCCAGCAGCTTAGAATGGTCCTACGAGCAGTACTTC,CASSLEWSYEQYF
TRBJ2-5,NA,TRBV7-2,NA,TGTGCCAGCAGCTTTCTGGAGGGGACCCAGTACTTC,CASSFLEGTQYF
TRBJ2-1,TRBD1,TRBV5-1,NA,TGCGCCAGCAGCTTGGGGGACAGGGACCTCAATGAGCAGTTCTTC,CASSLGDRDLNEQFF
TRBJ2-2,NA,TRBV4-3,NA,TGCGCCAGCAGCCAGAGAAGGGAGGTGCTGTTTTTT,CASSQRREVLFF
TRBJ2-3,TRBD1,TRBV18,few,TGTGCCAGCTCACCTCTACAGGGGATGCGCACAGATACGCAGTATTTT,CASSPLQGMRTDTQYF
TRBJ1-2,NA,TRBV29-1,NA,TGCAGCGCCGGGTACAGGGAAGGCTATGGCTACACCTTC,CSAGYREGYGYTF
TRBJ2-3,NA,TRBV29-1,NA,TGCAGCGTTGACAGGGGTGTAGGAACAGATACGCAGTATTTT,CSVDRGVGTDTQYF
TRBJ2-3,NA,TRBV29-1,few,TGCAGCGTTGAAGGCTGGGGCACAGATACGCAGTATTTT,CSVEGWGTDTQYF
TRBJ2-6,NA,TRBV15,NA,TGTGCCACCAGCAGGCAACATAGCGGGGCCAACGTCCTGACTTTC,CATSRQHSGANVLTF
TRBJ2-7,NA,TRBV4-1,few,TGCGCCAGCAGCCAAGTTGAGGCGGACGAGCAGTACTTC,CASSQVEADEQYF
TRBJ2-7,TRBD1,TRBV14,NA,TGTGCCAGCAGCCGCGAGGGACAGCCGTGGAACGAGCAGTACTTC,CASSREGQPWNEQYF
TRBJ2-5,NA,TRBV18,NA,TGTGCCAGCTCACAGAGCCCGCCGACAGCGTACCAAGAGACCCAGTACTTC,CASSQSPPTAYQETQYF
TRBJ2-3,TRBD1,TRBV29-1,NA,TGCAGCGTAAACGACGGACAGGGTCAAGATACGCAGTATTTT,CSVNDGQGQDTQYF
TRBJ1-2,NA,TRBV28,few,TGTGCCAGCAGTTTAGGCAGGGCAGGAGGTGATGGCTACACCTTC,CASSLGRAGGDGYTF
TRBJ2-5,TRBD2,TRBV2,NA,TGTGCCAGCAGTGGGGGGGAGGGAGAGACCCAGTACTTC,CASSGGEGETQYF
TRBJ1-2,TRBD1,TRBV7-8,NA,TGTGCCAGCAGCTTAGATGGGACAGGGATTAACACCTTC,CASSLDGTGINTF
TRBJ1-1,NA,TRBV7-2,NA,TGTGCCAGCACCGTGGACAGCCGGGTGGGTACTGAAGCTTTCTTT,CASTVDSRVGTEAFF
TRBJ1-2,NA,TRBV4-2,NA,TGTGCCAGCAGCCGTCCATTTGGAGCGGACTATGGCTACACCTTC,CASSRPFGADYGYTF
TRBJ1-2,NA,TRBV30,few,TGTGCCTGGGTGACGGGAAACTATGGCTACACCTTC,CAWVTGNYGYTF
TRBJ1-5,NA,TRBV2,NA,TGTGCCAGCAGTGAGAGGGGGAACAGCAATCAGCCCCAGCATTTT,CASSERGNSNQPQHF
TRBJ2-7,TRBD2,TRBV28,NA,TGTGCCAGCAGTCCACCGACTAGCGGGAGAATCTACGAGCAGTACTTC,CASSPPTSGRIYEQYF
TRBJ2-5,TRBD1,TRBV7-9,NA,TGTGCCAGCAGCCAAGGGACAGGGCGGTCCGAGACCCAGTACTTC,CASSQGTGRSETQYF
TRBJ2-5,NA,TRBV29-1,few,TGCAGCGTCGGGGTGGTTCAAGAGACCCAGTACTTC,CSVGVVQETQYF
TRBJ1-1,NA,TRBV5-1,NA,TGCGCCAGCAGCGGGGACACCGAAGCTTTCTTT,CASSGDTEAFF
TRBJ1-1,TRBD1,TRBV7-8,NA,TGTGCCAGCAGCTCGACAGGGGAGGGCACTGAAGCTTTCTTT,CASSSTGEGTEAFF
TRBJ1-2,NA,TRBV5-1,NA,TGCGCCAGCGGCTCGGACTATGGCTACACCTTC,CASGSDYGYTF
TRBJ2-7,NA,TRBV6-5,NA,TGTGCCAGCAGTTACCGGAGAGAGGGCTCCTACGAGCAGTACTTC,CASSYRREGSYEQYF
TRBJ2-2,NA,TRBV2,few,TGTGCCAGCAGTGAAGACTACCACACCGGGGAGCTGTTTTTT,CASSEDYHTGELFF
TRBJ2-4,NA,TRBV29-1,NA,TGCAGCGTTGTAACAGCGGAGATTCAGTACTTC,CSVVTAEIQYF
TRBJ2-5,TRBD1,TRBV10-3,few,TGTGCCACCCATAGCGAAACAGGGGAAGAGACCCAGTACTTC,CATHSETGEETQYF
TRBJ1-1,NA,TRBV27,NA,TGTGCCAGCAGTTTATTACGGGGGGTGAACACTGAAGCTTTCTTT,CASSLLRGVNTEAFF
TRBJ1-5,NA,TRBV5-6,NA,TGTGCCAGCAGCTTGTACTGGGTGAGCAATCAGCCCCAGCATTTT,CASSLYWVSNQPQHF
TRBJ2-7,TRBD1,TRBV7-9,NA,TGTGCCAGCAGCCCCCCTTGGGGACAGGGCTATTTC,CASSPPWGQGYF
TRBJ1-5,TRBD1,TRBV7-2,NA,TGTGCCAGCAGCTTAGTTGACAGGGGGCGAGGAGGTCAGCCCCAGCATTTT,CASSLVDRGRGGQPQHF
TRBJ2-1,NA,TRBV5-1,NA,TGCGCCAGCAGCTTGGCCATCCACAATGAGCAGTTCTTC,CASSLAIHNEQFF
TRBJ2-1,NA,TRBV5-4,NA,TGTGCCAGCAGCTTAAGGAGGGGGAACCTTGAGCAGTTCTTC,CASSLRRGNLEQFF
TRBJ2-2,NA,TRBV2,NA,TGTGCCAGCACCCAAACGGGAAGGGTGGGCGACACCGGGGAGCTGTTTTTT,CASTQTGRVGDTGELFF
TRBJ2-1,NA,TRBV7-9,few,TGTGCCAGCAGCTTACAAACGTTGAGGAATGAGCAGTTCTTC,CASSLQTLRNEQFF
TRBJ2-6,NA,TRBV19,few,TGTGCCTCCGGGAGCTCTGGGGCCAACGTCCTGACTTTC,CASGSSGANVLTF